One T cell receptor beta chain is described in this entry. Authors' methods: Reference gene primer amplification gave nucleated cell count estimates. Data came from immunoSEQ multiplex PCR; TCRdb stores just in-frame clones and leaves some out. The V and J calls and clone size were taken over from that table, and D and trimming were inferred from the DNA. The table shows about 310,000 clones, with 90% occurring only once. These data come from a study of blood T cell repertoires in COVID-19. Study summary: The study drew acute and convalescent COVID-19 samples from the United States, Italy and Spain. Sources were T cells, B-cell-depleted T cells, or PBMCs; the material itself was cDNA or gDNA.

The CDR3 runs to 15 residues. In germline, CDR1 is MDHEN, CDR2 SYDVKM. V shed 1 base and J shed 2 bases, with 11 bases lying between them. The rearrangement joins TRBV28 to TRBJ1-1, with D possibly being TRBD1 (5 bases). This sequence was found in a woman in her forties with COVID-19, enrolled during active disease. Sequencing was carried out using peripheral blood. The CDR3 here is CASSLFSQGNTEAFF. DNA for the CDR3: TGTGCCAGCAGTTTATTTTCCCAGGGCAACACTGAAGCTTTCTTT.